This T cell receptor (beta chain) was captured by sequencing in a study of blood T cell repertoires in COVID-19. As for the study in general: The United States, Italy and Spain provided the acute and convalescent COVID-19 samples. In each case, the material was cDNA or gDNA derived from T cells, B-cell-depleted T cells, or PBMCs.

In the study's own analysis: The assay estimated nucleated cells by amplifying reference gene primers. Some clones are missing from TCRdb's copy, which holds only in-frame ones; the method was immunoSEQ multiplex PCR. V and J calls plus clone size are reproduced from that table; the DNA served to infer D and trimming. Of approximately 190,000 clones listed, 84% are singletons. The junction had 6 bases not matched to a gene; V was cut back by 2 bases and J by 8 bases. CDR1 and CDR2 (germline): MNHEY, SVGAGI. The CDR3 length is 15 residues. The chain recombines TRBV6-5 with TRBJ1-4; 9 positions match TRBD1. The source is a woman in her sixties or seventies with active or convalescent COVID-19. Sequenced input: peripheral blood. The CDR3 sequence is CASSYRGTGREKLFF. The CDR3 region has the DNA TGTGCCAGCAGTTACCGCGGGACAGGGAGAGAAAAACTGTTTTTT.